This note documents a single T cell receptor (beta chain) sequence. Its cognate antigen is unknown. CDR3 length: 15 residues. Germline V gene lookup returns CDR1 SEHNR and CDR2 FQNEAQ (reference sequence). The V end was cut by 1 base, the J end by 0 bases, with 10 bases between. TCRdb itself ran the reads through MiXCR, one entry per CDR3 protein. The table lists some 940,000 distinct CDR3 sequences, about a third of them singletons. These data originate in a study of T cell repertoires in cytomegalovirus infection. On the study more broadly: Indicated by public TCR beta signatures were CMV infection and matching HLA type.

General observations from the study: What dominated the ex vivo response were HLA-C-restricted CMV-specific TCR beta clonotypes. Frequencies of public TCR beta families were cumulated, and this identified carriers of CMV plus the relevant HLA.

Sequencing was performed on cultured CD8+ T cells from PBMCs, taken from culture after CMV antigen stimulation. The receptor comes from a human donor in good health (CMV status not recorded). Some clones in this sample may be carry-over from other donors' samples. The V and J genes are TRBV7-9 and TRBJ2-7; D might be TRBD1 (5 bases). The CDR3, as DNA: TGTGCCAGCAGCTTAGGACAGATTAGCTCCTACGAGCAGTACGTC. Protein product: CASSLGQISSYEQYV.